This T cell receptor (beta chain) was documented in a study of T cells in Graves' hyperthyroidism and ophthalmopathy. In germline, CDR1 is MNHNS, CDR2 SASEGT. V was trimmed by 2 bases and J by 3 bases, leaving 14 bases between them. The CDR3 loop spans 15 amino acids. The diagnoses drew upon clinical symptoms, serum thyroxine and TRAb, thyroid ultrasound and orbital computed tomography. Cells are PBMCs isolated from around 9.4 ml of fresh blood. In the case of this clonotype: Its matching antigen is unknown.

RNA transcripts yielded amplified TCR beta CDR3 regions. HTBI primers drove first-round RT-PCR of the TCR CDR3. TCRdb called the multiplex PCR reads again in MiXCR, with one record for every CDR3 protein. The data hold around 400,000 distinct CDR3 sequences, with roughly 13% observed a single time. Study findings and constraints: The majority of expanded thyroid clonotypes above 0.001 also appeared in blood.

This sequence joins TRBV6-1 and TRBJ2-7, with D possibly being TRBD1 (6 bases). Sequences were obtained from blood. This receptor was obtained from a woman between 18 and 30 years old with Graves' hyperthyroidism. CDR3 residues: CASSEWDTTLYEQYF. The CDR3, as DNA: TGTGCCAGCAGTGAATGGGACACCACTCTCTACGAGCAGTACTTC.